The next 9 T cell receptor beta chains were all read from a single sample in a study of T cells in Graves' hyperthyroidism and ophthalmopathy. RNA transcripts gave rise to amplified TCR beta CDR3 regions. The TCR CDR3 first-round RT-PCR relied on the HTBI primer set. TCRdb fed the multiplex PCR reads into MiXCR, producing one record per CDR3 protein. Of hundreds of thousands of distinct CDR3 sequences in the sample, roughly 37% are singletons; the top ten hold about 8.9%. The sample consisted of blood. The receptors come from a man in his late teens or twenties with Graves' hyperthyroidism.

The genes are TRBV5-1 and TRBJ2-5; no definite D call. CDR3 length equals 13 residues. V was pared by 3 bases and J by 4 bases, with 10 bases between. Germline-derived CDR1 and CDR2 are SGHRS and YFSETQ. CDR3 sequence: CASSWDMGETQYF. The CDR3 coding sequence is TGCGCCAGCAGCTGGGATATGGGAGAGACCCAGTACTTC.

This clonotype was seen ten or more times. The V gene is TRBV10-3, the J gene TRBJ2-2; no firm D call. CDR1 is ENHRY and CDR2 is SYGVKD in the germline V gene. CDR3 length: 11 amino acids. V was shortened by 7 bases and J by 4 bases, with 4 bases between the two germline ends. DNA for the CDR3: TGTGCCATCACCTCCACCGGGGAGCTGTTTTTT. This encodes CAITSTGELFF.

The chain combines TRBV20-1 with TRBJ2-2, with 7 bases lining up with TRBD2. V trimming: 1 base; J trimming: 1 base; junction bases outside the gene matches: 0. Germline CDR1 is DFQATT and CDR2 is SNEGSKA (reference sequence). This CDR3 comprises 14 residues. The CDR3 DNA is TGCAGTGCTAGAGGCGGGGGGAACACCGGGGAGCTGTTTTTT. Residues: CSARGGGNTGELFF.

A single count supports this clonotype. The CDR3 sequence: CASSLTVRSYQPQHF. For the CDR3, the DNA is TGTGCCAGCAGCTTGACAGTTCGGAGCTATCAGCCCCAGCATTTT. The rearrangement links TRBV7-2 to TRBJ1-5, with D perhaps TRBD1 (5 bases). This CDR3 has 15 amino acids. Trimming left V 3 bases short and J 5 bases short, with 14 bases between. The germline V gene encodes CDR1 SGHTA and CDR2 FQGNSA.

There are a few counts of this clonotype. The V gene is TRBV19, the J gene TRBJ1-1; D is possibly TRBD1 (6 bases). Germline V CDR1 and CDR2: LNHDA, SQIVND (reference sequence). The CDR3 totals 18 residues. Trimming removed 7 bases at V and 7 bases at J, with 31 bases between. For the CDR3, the DNA is TGTGCCAGTACCTTATTTGTAGGCAGGGGAAACACCCCCGGTGAAGCTTTCTTT. Protein: CASTLFVGRGNTPGEAFF.

The chain recombines TRBV6-5 with TRBJ2-2; tentative D call: TRBD1 (6 bases). The V gene's germline CDR1 is MNHEY and CDR2 SVGAGI. Trimming took off 4 bases at V and 2 bases at J, with 11 bases between the two ends. The CDR3 is 15 residues long. This CDR3 is CASSLPDSNTGELFF. Here the CDR3 DNA reads TGTGCCAGCAGTTTACCGGACAGCAACACCGGGGAGCTGTTTTTT.

As regards this clonotype: At one end the junction does not follow the germline gene, possibly because of a read error. CDR3 protein: CAGSVDIGVQGAHNSPLHF. The DNA of the CDR3 is TGTGCCGGCAGCGTTGACATTGGGGTACAGGGGGCTCATAATTCACCCCTCCACTTT. This chain joins TRBV2 and TRBJ1-6; TRBD1 aligns across 9 bases. This CDR3 spans 19 amino acids. CDR1 is SNHLY, CDR2 FYNNEI, per germline. The whole variable domain, remainder taken from reference TRBV2 and TRBJ1-6, is EPEVTQTPSHQVTQMGQEVILRCVPISNHLYFYWYRQILGQKVEFLVSFYNNEISEKSEIFDDQFSVERPDGSNFTLKIRSTKLEDSAMYFCAGSVDIGVQGAHNSPLHFGNGTRLTVT.

The J gene is TRBJ1-1, the V gene TRBV7-8; 8 bases are a match to TRBD1. The V segment lost 3 bases and the J segment 0 bases; nucleotides outside the gene matches: 9. The CDR3 is made up of 17 amino acids. The germline gives CDR1 SGHVS, CDR2 FQNEAQ. The CDR3 here is CASSFPFQGALNTEAFF. DNA for the CDR3: TGTGCCAGCAGCTTTCCATTTCAGGGGGCCCTGAACACTGAAGCTTTCTTT.

The V call is TRBV6-5, the J call TRBJ1-2, with TRBD1 as a possible D gene (6 bases). Looked up from germline, CDR1 is MNHEY and CDR2 is SVGAGI. Trimming removed 4 bases at V and 4 bases at J, with 16 bases between. The CDR3 consists of 15 residues. CDR3 amino acids: CASSFRRGARYGYTF. CDR3 nucleotide sequence: TGTGCCAGCAGTTTCCGCAGGGGCGCGCGCTATGGCTACACCTTC.